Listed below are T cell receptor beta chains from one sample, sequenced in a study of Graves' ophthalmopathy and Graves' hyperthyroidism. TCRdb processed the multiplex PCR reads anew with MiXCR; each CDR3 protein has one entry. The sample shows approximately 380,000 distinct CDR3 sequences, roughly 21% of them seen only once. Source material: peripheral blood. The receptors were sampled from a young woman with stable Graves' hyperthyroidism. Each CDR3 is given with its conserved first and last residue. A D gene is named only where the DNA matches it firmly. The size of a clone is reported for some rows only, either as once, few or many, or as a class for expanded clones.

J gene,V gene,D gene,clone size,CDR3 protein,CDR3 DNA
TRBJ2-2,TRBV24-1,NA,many,CATGLNTGELFF,TGTGCCACCGGGCTTAACACCGGGGAGCTGTTTTTT
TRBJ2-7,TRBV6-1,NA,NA,CASRRGGPPYEQYF,TGTGCCAGCAGAAGAGGCGGCCCCCCCTACGAGCAGTACTTC
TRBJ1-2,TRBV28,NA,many,CASSSGFQARYGYTF,TGTGCCAGCAGCTCGGGTTTTCAGGCGCGTTATGGCTACACCTTC
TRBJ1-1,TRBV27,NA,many,CASSLQSGAGEAFF,TGTGCCAGCAGTTTACAATCGGGGGCTGGGGAAGCTTTCTTT
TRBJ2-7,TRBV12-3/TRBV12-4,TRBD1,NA,CASKWGQSSYEQYF,TGTGCCAGCAAATGGGGACAGAGCTCCTACGAGCAGTACTTC
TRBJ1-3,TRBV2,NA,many,CASSDRAGNTIYF,TGTGCCAGCAGTGACAGGGCTGGAAACACCATATATTTT
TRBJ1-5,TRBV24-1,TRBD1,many,CATSDSDRSNQPQHF,TGTGCCACCAGTGATTCGGACAGGAGCAATCAGCCCCAGCATTTT
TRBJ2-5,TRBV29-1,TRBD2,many,CSVLTSGETQYF,TGCAGCGTTCTGACTAGCGGTGAGACCCAGTACTTC
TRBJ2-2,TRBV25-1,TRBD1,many,CASSEYSGQGQNTGELFF,TGTGCCAGCAGTGAATACTCAGGACAGGGCCAGAACACCGGGGAGCTGTTTTTT
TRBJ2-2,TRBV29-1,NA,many,CSVFRGQNTGELFF,TGCAGCGTTTTCCGGGGACAGAACACCGGGGAGCTGTTTTTT
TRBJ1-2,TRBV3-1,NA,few,CASSQEWGNHGYTF,TGTGCCAGCAGCCAAGAGTGGGGGAACCATGGCTACACCTTC
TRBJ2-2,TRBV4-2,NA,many,CASSINPLLTGRGTGELFF,TGTGCCAGCAGCATCAATCCATTATTGACTGGCCGTGGCACCGGGGAGCTGTTTTTT
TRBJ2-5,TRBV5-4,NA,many,CASSSIRGLPLSQETQYF,TGTGCCAGCAGCTCCATCCGCGGACTACCGCTAAGCCAAGAGACCCAGTACTTC
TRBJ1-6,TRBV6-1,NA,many,CASVQGDSYNSPLHF,TGTGCCAGCGTCCAGGGCGACTCCTATAATTCACCCCTCCACTTT
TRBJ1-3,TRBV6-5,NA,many,CASSYSAVRAGNTIYF,TGTGCCAGCAGTTACTCGGCAGTCCGAGCAGGAAACACCATATATTTT